Listed here are 25 T cell receptor beta chains from one sample, sequenced in a study of metastatic and nonmetastatic thyroid tumors. Treatment of any kind had been given to no patient before thyroid surgery. Using MiXCR, TCRdb re-called clones from the PCR reads. The data contain some 19,000 clones, less than 20% of them singletons. The sequenced sample consisted of blood. These receptors were collected from a female donor with papillary thyroid cancer or a benign thyroid nodule (not recorded which). Some clones in this sample may be carry-over from other donors' samples.

This clone was found many times. This chain uses TRBV12-3 or TRBV12-4 with TRBJ2-3; 8 bases fit TRBD1. The CDR3 runs 14 residues. V trimming: 6 bases; J trimming: 6 bases; junction bases outside the gene matches: 8. For the CDR3, the DNA is TGTGCCAGCAGCCAACAGGGGGTCTTGGATACGCAGTATTTT. Encoded protein: CASSQQGVLDTQYF.

The CDR3 loop reads CASSVEGVEGTEAFF. CDR3 DNA sequence: TGTGCCAGCAGCGTAGAAGGGGTGGAGGGCACTGAAGCTTTCTTT. J is TRBJ1-1 and V is TRBV9; D possibly corresponds to TRBD1 (5 bases). V lost 0 bases and J lost 4, with 13 bases in between. From germline, CDR1 is SGDLS and CDR2 YYNGEE. The CDR3 loop spans 15 amino acids.

In its sample, this clone was seen many times. This chain connects TRBV5-1 to TRBJ1-2; no definite D call. Deletions cut 4 bases from V and 7 bases from J, with 17 bases between. CDR1 is SGHRS, CDR2 YFSETQ, per germline. This CDR3 contains 14 residues. Here the CDR3 reads CASSVDGVTAGYTF. The DNA of the CDR3 is TGCGCCAGCAGCGTAGACGGCGTTACCGCTGGCTACACCTTC.

This clone was observed many times. The CDR3 protein is CASYEGFFSGNTIYF. CDR3 DNA sequence: TGTGCCAGTTACGAGGGCTTTTTCTCTGGAAACACCATATATTTT. The chain joins TRBV12-3 or TRBV12-4 to TRBJ1-3; D is unclear. The CDR3 length is 15 residues. V gave up 9 bases and J gave up 0 bases, with 15 bases separating them.

This clone is judged medium-sized. The V call is TRBV6-1, the J call TRBJ2-7, with 8 bases fitting TRBD1. Germline values: CDR1 MNHNS, CDR2 SASEGT. After removal of 7 bases from V and 4 bases from J, the junction contained 12 bases not matched to a gene. The CDR3 contains 15 residues. In DNA form, the CDR3 reads TGTGCCAGCACATCAACGGGAGACAGGGGTTACGAGCAGTACTTC. Translated, it gives CASTSTGDRGYEQYF.

This clone came up many times. This chain links TRBV5-1 with TRBJ2-3, with 7 bases that match TRBD2. Per germline, CDR1 SGHRS and CDR2 YFSETQ. V shed 1 base and J 4 bases; nucleotides not matched to a gene: 6. The CDR3 has 15 amino acids. DNA for the CDR3: TGCGCCAGCAGCTTGTGGCGGGGAGGGGCAGATACGCAGTATTTT. Translating it yields CASSLWRGGADTQYF.

The chain carries TRBV28 and TRBJ1-1; D uncertain. The CDR3 sequence is 15 residues long. Trimming took off 4 bases at V and 3 bases at J, with 15 bases between the two ends. In germline, CDR1 is MDHEN, CDR2 SYDVKM. CDR3 protein: CASSWPEGLDTEAFF. CDR3 coding DNA: TGTGCCAGCAGTTGGCCAGAGGGCTTGGACACTGAAGCTTTCTTT.

This clone was counted ten times or more. V and J are TRBV27 and TRBJ1-6; unclear D gene. Between the trimmed V and J ends, which lost 5 bases and 4 bases, there was a span of 15 bases. CDR3 length: 16 residues. Germline V gene lookup returns CDR1 MNHEY and CDR2 SMNVEV (reference sequence). CDR3 loop: CASSPQTPLYNSPLHF. CDR3 sequence (DNA): TGTGCCAGCAGTCCTCAGACACCTTTATATAATTCACCCCTCCACTTT.

This clone has a count of ten or more. The chain is built from TRBV12-3 or TRBV12-4 and TRBJ2-6, with D uncertain. Trimming pared 3 bases from V and 0 bases from J, leaving 3 bases between. The CDR3 is 14 amino acids. The CDR3 here is CASSFASGANVLTF. The CDR3 coding sequence is TGTGCCAGCAGTTTTGCCTCTGGGGCCAACGTCCTGACTTTC.

This clone came up many times. The chain recombines TRBV19 with TRBJ2-1, with a weak D call TRBD2 (5 bases). The CDR3 loop spans 15 amino acids. Germline CDR1 reads LNHDA; CDR2 reads SQIVND (reference sequence). Trimming shortened V by 5 bases and J by 1 base, and 12 bases separated the two germline ends. CDR3 loop: CASSPTLGSYNEQFF. CDR3 coding DNA: TGTGCCAGTAGTCCGACACTAGGATCCTACAATGAGCAGTTCTTC.

This clone has just a few counts. V and J are TRBV12-3 or TRBV12-4 and TRBJ2-7; D might be TRBD1 (5 bases). The CDR3 consists of 13 residues. The V end was cut by 3 bases, the J end by 5 bases, with 11 bases between. The CDR3 bases are TGTGCCAGCAGTTTTCAGGGATTCGACGAGCAGTACTTC. It is translated as CASSFQGFDEQYF.

This clone has ten or more counts. Other nucleotide sequences in the sample specify the same CDR3. The V call is TRBV15, the J call TRBJ1-6; D may be TRBD1 (5 bases). Germline V lookup: CDR1 LNHNV, CDR2 YYDKDF (reference sequence). CDR3 length: 14 residues. V lost 1 base and J lost 6, with 7 bases in between. The CDR3 spells CATSRVRGNSPLHF. The CDR3 DNA sequence: TGTGCCACCAGCAGAGTGAGGGGTAATTCACCCCTCCACTTT.

This clone was recorded many times. The V call is TRBV29-1, the J call TRBJ2-3; TRBD2 might be the D (6 bases). Germline V lookup: CDR1 SQVTM, CDR2 ANQGSEA. This CDR3 contains 14 residues. Trimming shortened V by 7 bases and J by 4 bases, and 18 bases separated the two germline ends. The CDR3 nucleotides read TGCAGCGGCGGGACTCCGGGAGACGCAGATACGCAGTATTTT. Residues: CSGGTPGDADTQYF.

This clone was observed a handful of times. The chain uses TRBV20-1 and TRBJ1-5; D is possibly TRBD1 (5 bases). The germline V and J ends were trimmed by 3 bases and 0 bases, with 15 bases remaining between them. The length of the CDR3 is 16 residues. The germline CDR1 and CDR2 sequences are DFQATT and SNEGSKA (reference sequence). For the CDR3, the DNA is TGCAGTGCTAGCGTCCCAGGGATAATTAGCAATCAGCCCCAGCATTTT. This sequence encodes CSASVPGIISNQPQHF.

This clone has ten or more counts. At the DNA level, this CDR3 is encoded by other sequences in the same sample as well. CDR3 nucleotide sequence: TGTGCCAGCAGCCCCGGGACTAGCGGGAGTGGGGAGCTGTTTTTT. It is translated as CASSPGTSGSGELFF. The V call is TRBV6-4, the J call TRBJ2-2; 14 bases fit TRBD2. This CDR3 region has 15 residues. Germline CDR1 and CDR2: MRHNA and SNTAGT. The V gene end was trimmed by 6 bases and the J gene end by 8 bases; junction bases not matched to a gene: 5.

This clone was seen repeatedly, ten times or more. The chain joins TRBV4-1 to TRBJ2-2; tentative D call: TRBD2 (6 bases). Germline V lookup: CDR1 MGHRA, CDR2 YSYEKL. V dropped 4 bases and J dropped 4 bases, with 16 bases sitting between them. There are 16 residues in the CDR3. The CDR3: CASSLVGGAATGELFF. CDR3 coding DNA: TGCGCCAGCAGCCTCGTGGGGGGAGCGGCCACCGGGGAGCTGTTTTTT.

This clone came up many times. This may be a read error, as it is one base from a much larger clone. At the DNA level, this CDR3 is encoded by other sequences in the same sample as well. J is TRBJ2-5 and V is TRBV29-1, with D maybe TRBD2 (5 bases). V was shortened by 2 bases and J by 5 bases, with 12 bases between the two germline ends. Germline CDR1 SQVTM, CDR2 ANQGSEA. This CDR3 has 13 amino acids. This chain's CDR3 is CSVERGPGETQYF. In nucleotides, the CDR3 is TGCAGCGTTGAACGGGGTCCTGGGGAGACCCAGTACTTC.

In the case of this clone: Being one base from a much bigger clone, this may be a read error. This CDR3 is missing its conserved last phenylalanine or tryptophan, likely due to a read error. The rearrangement joins TRBV7-9 to TRBJ2-7, with TRBD2 identical over 9 bases. The germline CDR1 and CDR2 sequences are SEHNR and FQNEAQ (reference sequence). After removal of 4 bases from V and 5 bases from J, the junction contained 3 bases not matched to a gene. This CDR3 region has 13 residues. CDR3 loop: CASSSSGTNEQYL. DNA for the CDR3: TGTGCCAGCAGCTCTAGCGGGACGAACGAGCAGTACCTC.

This clone was seen many times. The rearrangement uses TRBV5-1 and TRBJ2-5, with 12 bases that match TRBD2. Germline CDR1 reads SGHRS; CDR2 reads YFSETQ. The CDR3 runs to 16 residues. Trimming at V came to 4 bases and at J to 0 bases, leaving 4 bases not matched to a gene. For the CDR3, the DNA is TGCGCCAGCAGCCCCGGGACTAGCGGGTACCAAGAGACCCAGTACTTC. Translated: CASSPGTSGYQETQYF. The complete variable domain, with remaining parts taken from reference TRBV5-1 and TRBJ2-5, reads KAGVTQTPRYLIKTRGQQVTLSCSPISGHRSVSWYQQTPGQGLQFLFEYFSETQRNKGNFPGRFSGRQFSNSRSEMNVSTLELGDSALYLCASSPGTSGYQETQYFGPGTRLLVL.

The chain carries TRBV11-1 and TRBJ1-6; D remains unclear. The CDR3 loop spans 16 amino acids. CDR1 is SGHAT, CDR2 FQDESV, per germline (reference sequence). With 1 base removed from V and 9 bases from J, the gap between germline ends came to 16 bases. In DNA, the CDR3 is TGTGCCAGCAGCTTAGGGGCGGTTCAGTTGGCTTCACCCCTCCACTTT. Translation gives CASSLGAVQLASPLHF.

The V and J genes are TRBV5-1 and TRBJ2-5, with TRBD1 matching over 9 bases. CDR1 is SGHRS and CDR2 is YFSETQ in the germline V gene. This CDR3 spans 14 amino acids. V was clipped by 5 bases and J by 2 bases; unmatched bases: 4. CDR3 DNA: TGCGCCAGCAGTACTGGGACAGGGCAAGAGACCCAGTACTTC. Translation gives CASSTGTGQETQYF.

This clone was counted ten times or more. The chain employs TRBV11-2 and TRBJ2-3; D ambiguous. V dropped 2 bases and J dropped 2 bases, with 11 bases sitting between them. Germline values: CDR1 SGHAT, CDR2 FQNNGV. The CDR3 has 15 residues. This CDR3 reads CASSLNYAVTDTQYF. In DNA form, the CDR3 reads TGTGCCAGCAGCTTAAATTACGCTGTCACAGATACGCAGTATTTT.

This chain uses TRBV11-2 with TRBJ2-7, with D possibly TRBD1 on 6 matching bases. Germline CDR1 and CDR2: SGHAT and FQNNGV. The CDR3 loop spans 14 amino acids. Trimming took off 5 bases at V and 4 bases at J, with 15 bases between the two ends. CDR3 sequence reads: CASSPPGQNYEQYF. CDR3 sequence (DNA): TGTGCCAGCAGCCCCCCCGGACAGAATTACGAGCAGTACTTC. Based on the CDR3 plus reference TRBV11-2 and TRBJ2-7, the full variable domain is EAGVAQSPRYKIIEKRQSVAFWCNPISGHATLYWYQQILGQGPKLLIQFQNNGVVDDSQLPKDRFSAERLKGVDSTLKIQPAKLEDSAVYLCASSPPGQNYEQYFGPGTRLTVT.

This clone was seen repeatedly, ten times or more. The genes are TRBV7-6 and TRBJ2-1; a possible D gene is TRBD2 (5 bases). The V and J ends lost 5 bases and 0 bases respectively, with 11 bases between them. The CDR3 runs to 15 residues. Germline-derived CDR1 and CDR2 are SGHVS and FNYEAQ. CDR3 DNA sequence: TGTGCCAGCAGCCCTAGCAGTAGCTCCTACAATGAGCAGTTCTTC. Encoded protein: CASSPSSSSYNEQFF.

V is TRBV9 and J is TRBJ2-7, with D possibly matching TRBD2 (6 bases). The CDR3 is 15 amino acids. Deletions cut 6 bases from V and 7 bases from J, with 23 bases between. CDR1 is SGDLS, CDR2 YYNGEE, per germline. The CDR3 protein is CASILRDLRDREQYF. DNA for the CDR3: TGTGCCAGCATCCTCCGGGACTTGCGGGATCGAGAGCAGTACTTC.